These 7 T cell receptor beta chains were sequenced from one sample in a study of tissue T cells after allogeneic stem cell transplantation. The protocol was immunoSEQ multiplex PCR, while the TCRdb copy is restricted to in-frame clones and leaves out a portion. In the table there are about 6,700 clones, over 70% of which are singletons. Material: skin, obtained at autopsy. All receptors derive from an older male patient with steroid-refractory graft-versus-host disease after an allogeneic stem cell transplant. Some T cells may be graft donor cells.

The rearrangement joins TRBV13 to TRBJ2-7; no clear D gene. CDR3 length: 13 amino acids. V lost 2 bases and J 3 bases, leaving 8 bases between the germline ends. Germline V gene sequence: CDR1 PRHDT, CDR2 FYEKMQ (reference sequence). CDR3 bases: TGTGCCAGCAGCTTAAATAGCATCTACGAGCAGTACTTC. Translation: CASSLNSIYEQYF. The full variable domain, rest sourced from reference TRBV13 and TRBJ2-7, is AAGVIQSPRHLIKEKRETATLKCYPIPRHDTVYWYQQGPGQDPQFLISFYEKMQSDKGSIPDRFSAQQFSDYHSELNMSSLELGDSALYFCASSLNSIYEQYFGPGTRLTVT.

The chain carries TRBV15 and TRBJ2-5, with D perhaps assigned TRBD1 or TRBD2 (6 bases each). V was cut by 1 base and J by 2 bases, with 17 bases left in between. Germline-derived CDR1 and CDR2 are LNHNV and YYDKDF (reference sequence). The CDR3 totals 17 residues. CDR3 nucleotide sequence: TGTGCCACCAGCAGAGGGGGGCAGGGCGGGGAGCAAGAGACCCAGTACTTC. Translation gives CATSRGGQGGEQETQYF.

The sample holds a few counts of this clone. V usage is TRBV6-5 and J usage is TRBJ1-5; no clear D gene. Germline V gene sequence: CDR1 MNHEY, CDR2 SVGAGI. The V and J ends lost 0 bases and 11 bases respectively, with 11 bases between them. The CDR3 covers 13 residues. CDR3 in amino acids: CASSYSDGETQHF. DNA of the CDR3: TGTGCCAGCAGTTACTCGGACGGCGAGACCCAGCATTTT.

The chain recombines TRBV14 with TRBJ2-1; D is ambiguous. The germline CDR1 and CDR2 sequences are SGHDN and FVKESK. V lost 0 bases and J 1 base, leaving 13 bases between the germline ends. CDR3 length: 17 residues. This CDR3 reads CASSQDPAVPSYNEQFF. The CDR3 DNA reads as TGTGCCAGCAGCCAAGATCCCGCAGTGCCATCCTACAATGAGCAGTTCTTC.

The chain links TRBV5-1 to TRBJ2-7, with 13 bases lining up with TRBD2. The junction had 5 bases not matched to a gene; V was cut back by 1 base and J by 7 bases. There are 15 residues in the CDR3. Germline V gene lookup returns CDR1 SGHRS and CDR2 YFSETQ. CDR3 protein: CASSLTGLAGVEQYF. DNA for the CDR3: TGCGCCAGCAGCTTGACCGGACTAGCGGGGGTTGAGCAGTACTTC.

The chain recombines TRBV12-3 or TRBV12-4 with TRBJ1-2; D not resolved. V lost 4 bases to trimming and J lost 8 bases, with 8 bases between them. The CDR3 has 11 amino acids. CDR3 sequence (DNA): TGTGCCAGCAGTTACTCGGGCGGCTACACCTTC. Encoded protein: CASSYSGGYTF.

V gene TRBV11-2 combines with J gene TRBJ1-3; D is perhaps TRBD1 (5 bases). The CDR3 spans 15 residues. In germline, CDR1 is SGHAT, CDR2 FQNNGV. The V end lost 1 base, the J end lost 6 bases, and 13 bases lay between the germline ends. CDR3 DNA: TGTGCCAGCAGCTTAGGAACAGGTCGAGCAAACACCATATATTTT. This gives the protein CASSLGTGRANTIYF.